Sequencing of this T cell receptor (beta chain) was carried out in a study of post-analysis software for immune sequencing data (dated by TCRdb to between 2014 and 2016). For context, the study as a whole: Relapsing-remitting, secondary progressive and progressive-relapsing multiple sclerosis were recorded as disease courses, and subtype annotation was lacking for some patients. The multiple sclerosis patient repertoires were compared with about a dozen previously published healthy control repertoires from donors aged 6 to 25 years. A subset of samples was prepared in parallel using single-end sample barcoding, then pooled and co-amplified after Illumina adapter ligation. Broader findings and caveats from the paper: Strong co-clustering of samples prepared in the same batch was shown by direct clustering with F measure, prompting a batch-effect correction. Multiple sclerosis patients had significantly lower normalized Chao1 diversity than controls, a result that suggests substantial peripheral T-cell clonal expansion. Four or five TRBV segments, including TRBV5-6, TRBV5-1 and TRBV20-1, were significantly more frequent in patients than controls. The control group was slightly older than the multiple sclerosis patient group.

To demonstrate the VDJtools post-analysis software, TCR beta repertoires were profiled from the peripheral blood of about 13 young patients with multiple sclerosis. The patients with multiple sclerosis were children and adolescents between about 6 and 15 years of age. The table lists this clonotype with a few counts. It has no known antigen specificity. No clone much larger than this one lies a single base away; base qualities are absent. The protocol used for the library was PCR. Reads for this sample came from an Illumina HiSeq 2500. To reduce PCR and sequencing biases, unique molecular identifiers were incorporated into the TCR beta cDNA libraries. Every 1 to 10 million input T cells yielded some 500,000 cDNA molecules, meaning each molecule approximated one T cell. The patient libraries were prepared and sequenced using the same protocol as the earlier healthy control dataset. Within a given batch, samples were prepared together, multiplexed and sequenced on the same HiSeq lane. Per the authors' processing: Raw barcoded reads were processed with MIGEC, discarding single-read molecular identifier groups before consensus assembly and CDR3 extraction. Clonotype tables were post-analysed with VDJtools, normalizing diversity by down-sampling all datasets to the smallest sample size. To correct batch-related cross-sample contamination, repertoire overlap clustering matched CDR3 amino acid sequences but not nucleotide sequences. In-frame beta chains were kept once TCRdb had trimmed the public reads at Q25 with fastp and called clones with MiXCR. Each entry merges the rows of one CDR3 protein and shows their most common DNA and genes. The V and J calls were determined by TCRdb, not by the authors. This sample has about 430,000 distinct CDR3 sequences in its table, and 30% to 40% of those were observed once. The ten most abundant clones make up under 9% of the sample.

For CDR1 and CDR2, the germline V gene lists LGHNT and FRNRAP. Ends trimmed: V by 6 bases, J by 13 bases; bases unmatched to a gene: 6. The CDR3 runs 11 amino acids, cysteine and phenylalanine included. Just CDR3 DNA is preserved here, 33 bases in frame from base 1. The chain couples TRBV12-5 to TRBJ2-4; 7 junctional bases match TRBD1. This TCR came from a girl aged 2 to 10 with multiple sclerosis. Sequences were obtained from blood. The DNA is TGTGCTAGTGGCCACGGGACAGAGCAGTACTTC. Translation gives CASGHGTEQYF.